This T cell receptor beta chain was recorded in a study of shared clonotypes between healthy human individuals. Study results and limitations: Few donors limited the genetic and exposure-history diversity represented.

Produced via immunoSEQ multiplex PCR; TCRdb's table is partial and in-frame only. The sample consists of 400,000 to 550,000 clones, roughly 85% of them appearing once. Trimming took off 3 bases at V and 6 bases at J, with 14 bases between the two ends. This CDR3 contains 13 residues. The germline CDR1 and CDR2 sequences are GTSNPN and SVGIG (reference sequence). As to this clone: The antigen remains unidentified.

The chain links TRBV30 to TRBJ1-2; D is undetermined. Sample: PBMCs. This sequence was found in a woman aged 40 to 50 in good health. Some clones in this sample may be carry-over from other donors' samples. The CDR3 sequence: CAWRLAPVHGYTF. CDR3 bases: TGTGCCTGGAGGTTGGCGCCCGTCCATGGCTACACCTTC.